These T cell receptor beta chains were read from a single sample in a study of regulatory T cells in long-lasting Graves disease. TCRdb fed the multiplex PCR reads into MiXCR, producing one record per CDR3 protein. Altogether hundreds of thousands of distinct CDR3 sequences are present, around 16% being singletons, with the ten largest covering around 11%. This same sample was also part of a study on T cells in Graves' hyperthyroidism and ophthalmopathy.

This specimen consisted of peripheral blood mononuclear cells (PBMCs), obtained at new diagnosis, from a patient treated with antithyroid drugs. The receptors derive from a man between 18 and 35 years old with Graves disease. Both conserved end residues are part of each CDR3. A D gene is named only where the DNA matches it firmly. The size of a clone is reported for some rows only, either as once, few or many, or as a class for expanded clones.

d_call	v_call	j_call	clone_size	cdr3_nt	cdr3_aa
TRBD2	TRBV4-1	TRBJ2-5	-	TGCGCCAGCAGCCAAGGGGGACTAGCGGGAGGTCATCAAGAGACCCAGTACTTC	CASSQGGLAGGHQETQYF
-	TRBV20-1	TRBJ1-2	-	TGCAGTGCTAGGAGCTCAAGGACACCGCTTAACTGTGGCTACACCTTC	CSARSSRTPLNCGYTF
TRBD2	TRBV5-1	TRBJ2-3	-	TGCGCCAGCAGCTTGATAGGACTAGACAGTATGGATACGCAGTATTTT	CASSLIGLDSMDTQYF
-	TRBV12-3/TRBV12-4	TRBJ1-1	many	TGTGCCATCGGCCGGGGGAACACTGAAGCTTTCTTT	CAIGRGNTEAFF
-	TRBV11-2	TRBJ1-1	many	TGTGCCAGCAGCTTAGACAGGAGCGGAACTGAAGCTTTCTTT	CASSLDRSGTEAFF
-	TRBV7-2	TRBJ2-7	-	TGTGCCAGCAAAGTGGACTCCGTGATCAGCTCCTACGAGCAGTACTTC	CASKVDSVISSYEQYF
-	TRBV6-1	TRBJ2-3	few	TGTGCCAGCAATGTTGGGGGAGGTACGCAGTATTTT	CASNVGGGTQYF
TRBD1	TRBV5-1	TRBJ1-1	many	TGCGCCAGCAGCTTGGTGCAGGGGGCGAGATTCACTGAAGCTTTCTTT	CASSLVQGARFTEAFF
TRBD2	TRBV7-9	TRBJ2-7	-	TGTGCCAGCAGCTTCTTTCGGACTAGCGGGCAGACCTACGAGCAGTACTTC	CASSFFRTSGQTYEQYF
TRBD2	TRBV4-1	TRBJ2-7	many	TGCGCCAGCAGCCTGACACGGGGTAGCGGGAGCGGCGAGCAGTACTTC	CASSLTRGSGSGEQYF
-	TRBV14	TRBJ2-1	-	TGTGCCAGCAGCCACCCGGGTAGGTGCTCCTCCTACAATGAGCAGTTCTTC	CASSHPGRCSSYNEQFF
-	TRBV5-6	TRBJ2-1	once	TGTGCCAGCAGCCTCAGGGGGCAGCGGGGTCGCTCCTACAATGAGCAGTTCTTC	CASSLRGQRGRSYNEQFF
-	TRBV29-1	TRBJ2-5	-	TGCAGCGTTGAAGATCAGGGTCGGGTGGGAGAGACCCAGTACTTC	CSVEDQGRVGETQYF
TRBD1	TRBV30	TRBJ2-7	many	TGTGCTTTCGGACAGGGGGCATCCTACGAGCAGTACTTC	CAFGQGASYEQYF
TRBD2	TRBV10-3	TRBJ2-7	many	TGTGCCATCAGTGAGCTAGCGGGAAGGTACGAGCAGTACTTC	CAISELAGRYEQYF
TRBD2	TRBV4-1	TRBJ2-1	-	TGCGCCAGCAGCAGTCGGACTAGCGGAGACTACAATGAGCAGTTCTTC	CASSSRTSGDYNEQFF
TRBD2	TRBV10-3	TRBJ2-3	few	TGTGCCATCCGAGGGACTAGCGGAACTAGCACAGATACGCAGTATTTT	CAIRGTSGTSTDTQYF
-	TRBV5-1	TRBJ2-7	many	TGCGCCAGCAGCTTGGACAGGGTCTACGAGCAGTACTTC	CASSLDRVYEQYF
-	TRBV28	TRBJ2-7	many	TGTGCCAGCAGCGTAGGGACTCCCTACGAGCAGTACTTC	CASSVGTPYEQYF
-	TRBV5-6	TRBJ2-7	-	TGTGCCAGCAGCTTGTGGCACGGGGTCGAGCAGTACTTC	CASSLWHGVEQYF
-	TRBV5-1	TRBJ2-7	many	TGCGCCAGCAGCTCGGGACCGGGGCAGTTCAACGAGCAGTACTTC	CASSSGPGQFNEQYF
-	TRBV2	TRBJ2-3	many	TGTGCCAGCGAGCGGTACCCCAGGGATACGCAGTATTTT	CASERYPRDTQYF
-	TRBV27	TRBJ2-3	-	TGTGCCAGCAGTGGGGGCGGGGGTGATACGCAGTATTTT	CASSGGGGDTQYF
-	TRBV20-1	TRBJ2-1	many	TGCAGTGCTAGAGGGGACATGAGGTTCTTC	CSARGDMRFF
-	TRBV20-1	TRBJ2-3	-	TGCAGTGCCAGAGGGGATGAGCGGGCCCCAGATACGCAGTATTTT	CSARGDERAPDTQYF
TRBD1	TRBV4-1	TRBJ1-4	-	TGCGCCAGCAGCCATCCGGGACAGGGGAATGAAAAACTGTTTTTT	CASSHPGQGNEKLFF
-	TRBV6-2/TRBV6-3	TRBJ2-1	few	TGTGCCAGCAGTTCTCGGGACTGGGCTTCCAATGAGCAGTTCTTC	CASSSRDWASNEQFF
-	TRBV29-1	TRBJ2-4	few	TGCAGCGTTGGGTGGGGGGAAATCTCCAAAAACATTCAGTACTTC	CSVGWGEISKNIQYF
-	TRBV12-5	TRBJ1-5	few	TGTGCTAGTGGTTTAGCAGGGGGCAATCAGCCCCAGCATTTT	CASGLAGGNQPQHF
-	TRBV20-1	TRBJ1-1	-	TGCAGTGCTAGAGATCGCAGGGATGGCACTGAAGCTTTCTTT	CSARDRRDGTEAFF
-	TRBV18	TRBJ2-1	many	TGTGCCAGCTCACCATCAGAACCTGGTTACAATGAGCAGTTCTTC	CASSPSEPGYNEQFF
-	TRBV28	TRBJ2-5	few	TGTGCCAGCAGCCCTCGTGGAGTAGAGACCCAGTACTTC	CASSPRGVETQYF
-	TRBV20-1	TRBJ2-1	-	TGCAGTGCTAGAATATTTGGGGCTCCTATGGATGAGCAGTTCTTC	CSARIFGAPMDEQFF
-	TRBV15	TRBJ1-1	many	TGTGCCACCAGCAGAGAGGGGCAGGGGAACACTGAAGCTTTCTTT	CATSREGQGNTEAFF
-	TRBV6-1	TRBJ2-7	-	TGTGCCAGCACTGGGTCCCGGGGGGCGCAGGACGAGCAGTACTTC	CASTGSRGAQDEQYF
TRBD1	TRBV2	TRBJ1-6	many	TGTGCCAGCATAACAGGGGTTAATTCACCCCTCCACTTT	CASITGVNSPLHF
-	TRBV11-2	TRBJ2-7	many	TGTGCCAGCAGCTTAGTCTGGAACTCCTACGAGCAGTACTTC	CASSLVWNSYEQYF
-	TRBV6-2/TRBV6-3	TRBJ2-3	many	TGTGCCAGCAGAACAGCTTATCGAGCAGTTCGGGCAGTTCGAGATACGCAGTATTTT	CASRTAYRAVRAVRDTQYF
TRBD2	TRBV12-3/TRBV12-4	TRBJ2-7	many	TGTGCCAGCATGGTTAGTAGCGGGAGTTTATACGAGCAGTACTTC	CASMVSSGSLYEQYF
TRBD2	TRBV7-3	TRBJ2-1	-	TGTGCCAGCAGACTAGCGGGATCAAGGGGTGAGCAGTTCTTC	CASRLAGSRGEQFF